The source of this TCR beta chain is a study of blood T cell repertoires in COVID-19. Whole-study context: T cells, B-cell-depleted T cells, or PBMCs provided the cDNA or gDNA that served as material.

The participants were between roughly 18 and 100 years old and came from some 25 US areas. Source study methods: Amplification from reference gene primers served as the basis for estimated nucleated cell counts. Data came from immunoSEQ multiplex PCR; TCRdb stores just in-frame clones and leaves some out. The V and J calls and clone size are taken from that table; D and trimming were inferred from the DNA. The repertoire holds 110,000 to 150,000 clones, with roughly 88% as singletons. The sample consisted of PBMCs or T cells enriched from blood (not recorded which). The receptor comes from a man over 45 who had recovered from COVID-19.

The CDR3 loop is CASRRNYGYTF. The CDR3 DNA sequence: TGTGCCAGCAGGCGGAACTATGGCTACACCTTC. The chain uses TRBV28 and TRBJ1-2; D unclear. CDR1 MDHEN and CDR2 SYDVKM come from the germline V gene. Trimming shortened V by 6 bases and J by 2 bases, and 4 bases separated the two germline ends. CDR3 length: 11 residues.